This TCR beta chain was profiled in a study of response to subunit inactivated influenza vaccine. Study-level points and caveats: Each seasonal influenza vaccination recruits few new T cells, the authors suggested.

In TCRdb, the RT-PCR reads were re-called with MiXCR into one record per CDR3 protein. The sample holds about 780,000 distinct CDR3 sequences; less than 20% are singletons and the top ten take roughly 11%. This clonotype has just a few counts. Antigen unknown. CDR1 and CDR2 from the germline V gene are MNHEY and SVGEGT. The CDR3 covers 12 residues. V lost 8 bases, J lost 2 bases, and 10 bases lay in between. This specimen was PBMCs from blood, taken around 5 days after vaccination. This rearrangement joins TRBV6-2 or TRBV6-3 to TRBJ2-7, with D possibly called TRBD1 or TRBD2 (5 bases each). This receptor was taken from a man aged 50 or older who received an inactivated influenza vaccine. As DNA, the CDR3 is TGTGCCAGCCGGGACCCAGCCTACGAGCAGTACTTC. Translated: CASRDPAYEQYF.